This TCR beta chain was documented in a study of blood T cell repertoires in COVID-19. Between the trimmed V and J ends, which lost 5 bases and 6 bases, there was a span of 12 bases. The CDR3 totals 13 residues. Germline V gives CDR1 SEHNR, CDR2 FQNEAQ (reference sequence). Profiling relied on immunoSEQ multiplex PCR, and the TCRdb table lists in-frame clones only, not all of them. In the table there are 60,000 to 70,000 clones, 82% of which are singletons. The specimen was peripheral blood. This sequence was found in a human donor in a cohort sampled during active COVID-19. V and J are TRBV7-9 and TRBJ2-3, with D perhaps matching TRBD2 (6 bases). The CDR3 region has the DNA TGTGCCAGCAGCCTAGGGACTGCGGATACGCAGTATTTT. Residues: CASSLGTADTQYF. The full variable domain, in which reference TRBV7-9 and TRBJ2-3 provide the parts outside the CDR3, is DTGVSQNPRHKITKRGQNVTFRCDPISEHNRLYWYRQTLGQGPEFLTYFQNEAQLEKSRLLSDRFSAERPKGSFSTLEIQRTEQGDSAMYLCASSLGTADTQYFGPGTRLTVL.